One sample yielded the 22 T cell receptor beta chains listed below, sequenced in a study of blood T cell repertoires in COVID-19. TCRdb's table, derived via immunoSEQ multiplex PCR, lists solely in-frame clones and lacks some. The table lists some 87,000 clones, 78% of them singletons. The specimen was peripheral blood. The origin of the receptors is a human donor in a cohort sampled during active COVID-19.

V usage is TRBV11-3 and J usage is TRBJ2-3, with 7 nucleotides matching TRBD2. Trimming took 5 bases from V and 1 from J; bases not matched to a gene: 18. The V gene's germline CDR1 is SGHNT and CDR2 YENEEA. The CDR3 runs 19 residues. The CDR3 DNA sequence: TGTGCCAGCAGCCATTATAGCCGCGTGGGGAGGGCGGGCACAGATACGCAGTATTTT. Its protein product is CASSHYSRVGRAGTDTQYF. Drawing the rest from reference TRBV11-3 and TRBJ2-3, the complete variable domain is EAGVVQSPRYKIIEKKQPVAFWCNPISGHNTLYWYLQNLGQGPELLIRYENEEAVDDSQLPKDRFSAERLKGVDSTLKIQPAELGDSAVYLCASSHYSRVGRAGTDTQYFGPGTRLTVL.

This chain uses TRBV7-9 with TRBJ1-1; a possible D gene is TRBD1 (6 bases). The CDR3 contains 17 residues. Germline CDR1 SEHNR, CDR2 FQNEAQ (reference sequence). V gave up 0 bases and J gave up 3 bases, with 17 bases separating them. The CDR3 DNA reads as TGTGCCAGCAGCTTAGCTTCAGTCAGGGGAGTTCACACTGAAGCTTTCTTT. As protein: CASSLASVRGVHTEAFF.

CDR3 region: CASRQQGGSTEAFF. The CDR3 DNA sequence: TGTGCCAGCAGGCAACAGGGAGGGAGCACTGAAGCTTTCTTT. The V call is TRBV2, the J call TRBJ1-1, with TRBD1 as a possible D gene (6 bases). The CDR3 loop spans 14 amino acids. Between the trimmed V and J ends, which lost 6 bases and 4 bases, there was a span of 15 bases. Germline CDR1 is SNHLY and CDR2 is FYNNEI.

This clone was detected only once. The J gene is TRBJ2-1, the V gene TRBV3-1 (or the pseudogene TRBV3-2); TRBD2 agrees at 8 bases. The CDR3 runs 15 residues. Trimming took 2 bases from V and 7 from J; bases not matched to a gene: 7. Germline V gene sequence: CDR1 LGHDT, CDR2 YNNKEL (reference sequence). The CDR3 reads CASSQISGGWNEQFF. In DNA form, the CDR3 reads TGTGCCAGCAGCCAAATAAGCGGGGGCTGGAATGAGCAGTTCTTC.

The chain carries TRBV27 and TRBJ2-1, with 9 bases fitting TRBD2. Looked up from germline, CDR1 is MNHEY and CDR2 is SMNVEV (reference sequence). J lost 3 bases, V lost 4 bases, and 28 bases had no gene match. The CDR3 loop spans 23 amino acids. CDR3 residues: CASSSPQPSAAGGPPRYYNEQFF. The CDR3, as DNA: TGTGCCAGCAGTTCTCCTCAACCCTCCGCGGCGGGAGGGCCCCCCCGGTACTACAATGAGCAGTTCTTC.

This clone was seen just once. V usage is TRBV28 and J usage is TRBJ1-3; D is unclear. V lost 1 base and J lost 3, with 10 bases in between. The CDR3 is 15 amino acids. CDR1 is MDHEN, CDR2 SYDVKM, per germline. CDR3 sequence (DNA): TGTGCCAGCAGTTTATTGGCAGAACGTGGAAACACCATATATTTT. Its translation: CASSLLAERGNTIYF.

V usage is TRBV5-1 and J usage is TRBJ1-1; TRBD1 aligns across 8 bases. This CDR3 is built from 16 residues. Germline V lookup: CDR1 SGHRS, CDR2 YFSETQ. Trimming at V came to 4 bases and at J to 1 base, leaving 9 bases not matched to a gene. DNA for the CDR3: TGCGCCAGCAGCAACACAAGGACAGGGCGGAACACTGAAGCTTTCTTT. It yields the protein CASSNTRTGRNTEAFF.

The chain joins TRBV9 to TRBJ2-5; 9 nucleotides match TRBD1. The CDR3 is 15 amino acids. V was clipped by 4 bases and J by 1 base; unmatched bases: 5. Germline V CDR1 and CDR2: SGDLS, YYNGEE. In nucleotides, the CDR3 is TGTGCCAGCAGCTTCAGGGGACAGGGCCAAGAGACCCAGTACTTC. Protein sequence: CASSFRGQGQETQYF.

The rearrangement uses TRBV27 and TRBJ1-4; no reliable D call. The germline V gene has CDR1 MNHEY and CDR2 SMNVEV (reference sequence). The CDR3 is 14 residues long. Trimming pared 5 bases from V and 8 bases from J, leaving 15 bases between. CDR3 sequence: CASSPYLDWEKLFF. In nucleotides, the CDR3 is TGTGCCAGCAGTCCATATCTAGACTGGGAAAAACTGTTTTTT.

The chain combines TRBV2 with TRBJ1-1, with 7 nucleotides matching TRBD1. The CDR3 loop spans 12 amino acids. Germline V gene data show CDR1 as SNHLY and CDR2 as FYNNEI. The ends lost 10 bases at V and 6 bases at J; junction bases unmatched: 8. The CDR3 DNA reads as TGTGCCACCGATAGCGGACAGGCTGAAGCTTTCTTT. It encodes CATDSGQAEAFF.

CDR3 amino acids: CASTTGAEAFF. The CDR3 DNA follows: TGTGCCAGCACCACGGGGGCTGAAGCTTTCTTT. This chain connects TRBV6-6 to TRBJ1-1; D may be TRBD1 (5 bases). Trimming shortened V by 7 bases and J by 6 bases, and 9 bases separated the two germline ends. Looked up from germline, CDR1 is MNHNY and CDR2 is SVGAGI (reference sequence). The CDR3 loop spans 11 amino acids.

CDR3 in amino acids: CASSLMGPSTDTQYF. CDR3 coding DNA: TGTGCCAGCAGCTTAATGGGGCCGAGCACAGATACGCAGTATTTT. The chain has TRBV7-9 and TRBJ2-3; D might be TRBD1 (5 bases). This CDR3 region has 15 residues. The V gene's germline CDR1 is SEHNR and CDR2 FQNEAQ (reference sequence). V was clipped by 2 bases and J by 0 bases, with 9 bases between them.

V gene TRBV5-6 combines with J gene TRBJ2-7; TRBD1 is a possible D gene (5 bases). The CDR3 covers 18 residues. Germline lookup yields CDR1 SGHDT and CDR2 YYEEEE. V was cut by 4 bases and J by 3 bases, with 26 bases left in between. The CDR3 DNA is TGTGCCAGCAGCCAGGGTTTAGCAGGCTACAGTACTAACTACGAGCAGTACTTC. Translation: CASSQGLAGYSTNYEQYF.

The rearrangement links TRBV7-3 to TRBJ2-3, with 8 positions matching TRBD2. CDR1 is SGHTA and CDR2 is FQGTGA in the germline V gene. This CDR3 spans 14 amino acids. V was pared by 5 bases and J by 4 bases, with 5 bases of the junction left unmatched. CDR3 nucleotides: TGTGCCAGCAGCCCCGGGACTAGTCCAGATACGCAGTATTTT. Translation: CASSPGTSPDTQYF. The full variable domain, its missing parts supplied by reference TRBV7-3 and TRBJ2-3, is GAGVSQTPSNKVTEKGKYVELRCDPISGHTALYWYRQSLGQGPEFLIYFQGTGAADDSGLPNDRFFAVRPEGSVSTLKIQRTERGDSAVYLCASSPGTSPDTQYFGPGTRLTVL.

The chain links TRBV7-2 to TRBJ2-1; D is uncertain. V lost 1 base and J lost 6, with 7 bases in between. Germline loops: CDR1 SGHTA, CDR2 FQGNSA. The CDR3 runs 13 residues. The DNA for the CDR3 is TGTGCCAGCAGCTTAGGGTACGGCAATGAGCAGTTCTTC. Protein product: CASSLGYGNEQFF.

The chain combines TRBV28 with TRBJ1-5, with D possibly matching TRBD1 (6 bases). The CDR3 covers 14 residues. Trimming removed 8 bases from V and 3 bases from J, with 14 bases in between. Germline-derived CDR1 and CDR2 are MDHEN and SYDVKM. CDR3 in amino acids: CASSTGGPNQPQHF. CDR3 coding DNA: TGTGCCAGCTCGACGGGGGGGCCCAATCAGCCCCAGCATTTT.

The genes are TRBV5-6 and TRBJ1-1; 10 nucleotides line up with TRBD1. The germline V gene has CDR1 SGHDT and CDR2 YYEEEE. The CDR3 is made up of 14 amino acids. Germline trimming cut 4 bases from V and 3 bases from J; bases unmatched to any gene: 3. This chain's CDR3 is CASSVDRGYTEAFF. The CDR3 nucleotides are TGTGCCAGCAGCGTGGACAGGGGGTACACTGAAGCTTTCTTT.

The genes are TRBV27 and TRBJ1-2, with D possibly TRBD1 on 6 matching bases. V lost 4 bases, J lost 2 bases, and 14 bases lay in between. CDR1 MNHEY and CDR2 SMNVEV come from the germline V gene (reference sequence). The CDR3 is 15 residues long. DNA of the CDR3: TGTGCCAGCAGTTCGTTCCAGACAGGAAACTATGGCTACACCTTC. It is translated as CASSSFQTGNYGYTF.

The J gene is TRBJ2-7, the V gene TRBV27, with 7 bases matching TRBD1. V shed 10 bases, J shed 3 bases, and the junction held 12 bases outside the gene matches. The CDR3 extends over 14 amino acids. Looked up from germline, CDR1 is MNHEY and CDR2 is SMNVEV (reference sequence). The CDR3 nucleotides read TGTGCCACCAGCTCAAGGGGGCTTCACTACGAGCAGTACGTC. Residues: CATSSRGLHYEQYV.

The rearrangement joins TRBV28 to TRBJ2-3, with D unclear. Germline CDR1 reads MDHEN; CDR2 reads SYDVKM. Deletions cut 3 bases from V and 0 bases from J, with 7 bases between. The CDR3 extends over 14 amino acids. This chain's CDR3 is CASSFPPSTDTQYF. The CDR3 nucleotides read TGTGCCAGCAGTTTCCCTCCTAGCACAGATACGCAGTATTTT.

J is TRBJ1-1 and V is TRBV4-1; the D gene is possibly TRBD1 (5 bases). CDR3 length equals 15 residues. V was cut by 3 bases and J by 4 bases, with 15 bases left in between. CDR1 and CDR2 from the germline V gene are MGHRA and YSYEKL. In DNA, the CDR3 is TGCGCCAGCAGCCATCCATGGGGGGGAAGCACTGAAGCTTTCTTT. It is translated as CASSHPWGGSTEAFF.

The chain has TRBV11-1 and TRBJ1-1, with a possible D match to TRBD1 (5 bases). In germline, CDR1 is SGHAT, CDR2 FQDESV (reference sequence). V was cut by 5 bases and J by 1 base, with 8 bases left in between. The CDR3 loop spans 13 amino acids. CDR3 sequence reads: CASSQDRNTEAFF. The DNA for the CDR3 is TGTGCCAGCAGCCAAGACAGGAACACTGAAGCTTTCTTT.